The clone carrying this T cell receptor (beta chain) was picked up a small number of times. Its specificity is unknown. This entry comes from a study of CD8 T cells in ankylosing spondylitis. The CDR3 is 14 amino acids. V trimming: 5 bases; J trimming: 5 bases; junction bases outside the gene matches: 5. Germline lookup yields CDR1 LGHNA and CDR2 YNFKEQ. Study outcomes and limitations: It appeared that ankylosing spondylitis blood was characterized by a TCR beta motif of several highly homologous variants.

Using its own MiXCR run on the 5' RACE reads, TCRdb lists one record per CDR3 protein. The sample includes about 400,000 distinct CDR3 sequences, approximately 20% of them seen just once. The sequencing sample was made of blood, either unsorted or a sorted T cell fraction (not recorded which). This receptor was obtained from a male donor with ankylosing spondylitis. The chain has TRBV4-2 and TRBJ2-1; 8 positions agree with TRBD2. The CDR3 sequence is CASSAGAGDNEQFF. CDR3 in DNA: TGTGCCAGCAGCGCTGGAGCGGGGGACAATGAGCAGTTCTTC.